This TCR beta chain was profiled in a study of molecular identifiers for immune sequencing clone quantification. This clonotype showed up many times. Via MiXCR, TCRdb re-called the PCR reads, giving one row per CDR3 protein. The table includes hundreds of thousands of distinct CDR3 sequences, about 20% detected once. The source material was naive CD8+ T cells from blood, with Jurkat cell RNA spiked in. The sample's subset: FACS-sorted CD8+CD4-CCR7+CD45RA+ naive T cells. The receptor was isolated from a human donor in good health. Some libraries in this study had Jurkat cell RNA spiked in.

DNA for the CDR3: TGTGCCATCAGTGATCGGGGGTTCACTGAAGCTTTCTTT. It codes for CAISDRGFTEAFF. The chain couples TRBV10-3 to TRBJ1-1; tentative D call: TRBD1 (5 bases). The CDR3 is 13 amino acids. The germline V gene has CDR1 ENHRY and CDR2 SYGVKD. Trimming removed 3 bases at V and 4 bases at J, with 9 bases between.